This record concerns one T cell receptor (beta chain) sequence. It lacks a known antigen. The input lacks base qualities; no much larger clone sits a single base away. The sample originates from a study of T cells in localized non-small cell lung cancer (TCRdb year 2020). A note on the overall study: T cell repertoires of approximately 250 early-stage NSCLC patients were analyzed, with tumors being compared against uninvolved tumor-adjacent lungs. NSCLC patients had a mean age of approximately 66 years, and 129 were male and 85 to 110 female. The cohort consisted of approximately 240 treatment-naive NSCLC patients whose localized lung tumors had been resected. Overall study outcomes, separate from this receptor: Because the study design was exploratory, TCR variables were selected using unadjusted p-values without false-discovery rate correction. Because multi-region tumor sequencing was not performed, intratumor heterogeneity could not be ruled out. A median of around 57 of the top 100 tumor clones turned up in the paired uninvolved adjacent lung, and roughly 30 of those clones also ranked among the top 100 of that same adjacent lung. Uninvolved tumor-adjacent lung showed the highest T cell clonality, higher than tumor, which suggests more focused antigenic responses in the uninvolved tumor-adjacent lung. Longer overall survival was associated with higher blood T cell density, whereas shorter survival was associated with higher adjacent-lung clonality.

The immunoSEQ Assay was used to sequence TCR beta CDR3 regions from DNA. Regarding the original processing steps: To compute T cell density, TCR beta template counts were normalized to usable DNA, which was estimated by amplifying housekeeping genes. Richness was estimated using the preseqR package, with extrapolation to 400,000 templates for PBMC samples and to 120,000 templates for tissue samples. Clonality was defined by subtracting Pielou's evenness from one. Differential abundance testing on productive amino-acid clonotypes, with a minimum total count of 5 and an alpha of 0.1, was used to identify tissue-enriched TCRs. The Jaccard Index and the Morisita Overlap Index were used to measure how much the repertoires overlapped between compartments. GLIPH clustered TCR beta CDR3s with public tetramer-defined viral CDR3s; viral motifs required at least three viral sequences plus V-gene enrichment. TCRdb carries this immuneACCESS record with in-frame sequences only. Its versions omit some clonotypes, under half of them owing to an unresolved V gene in the studies checked, with the rest unexplained. The V and J calls and clone size are taken from that table; D and trimming were inferred from the DNA. This sample comprises around 100,000 clones, roughly 86% of them detected only once. Around 14% of the sample goes to the ten largest clones.

At diagnosis, tumor, uninvolved tumor-adjacent lung and peripheral blood were collected and then preserved as a mix of FFPE and fresh-frozen material. For TCR repertoire profiling, blood samples were analyzed in the form of peripheral blood mononuclear cells. The germline V end is reduced by 6 bases and the J end by 5 bases; junction bases left unmatched: 5. The CDR3 numbers 13 residues from cysteine through phenylalanine. The read is trimmed to its CDR3 DNA, 39 bases read in frame from base 1. Sequences SGHNT (CDR1) and YYREEE (CDR2) are obtained from the germline V gene (reference sequence). The sample here was peripheral blood, taken before any cancer treatment. The rearrangement combines TRBV5-4 with TRBJ1-2, with 9 bases in between that match TRBD1. This TCR was sampled from a man between 40 and 70 years old with stage I squamous cell lung carcinoma. The CDR3 protein is CASTADRGYGYTF. At the DNA level, the sequence is TGTGCCAGCACGGCGGACAGGGGATATGGCTACACCTTC.